The clone carrying this T cell receptor (beta chain) was recorded at least ten times. The TCR beta library used iRepertoire HTBI primers with Arm-PCR amplification of CDR3. In the study's own analysis: Gene usage covered some 66 TRBV and more than 13 TRBJ segments. A single record per CDR3 protein comes from TCRdb applying MiXCR to the multiplex PCR reads. The V and J calls and clone size come from TCRdb's table, not from the authors' own analysis. This sample has approximately 380,000 distinct CDR3 sequences, with around 20% found just once. Noted time point: persistent/refractory GD, antithyroid drugs over 5 years with positive TRAb. PBMCs were the source of the RNA used for TCR sequencing. This entry comes from a study of regulatory T cells in long-lasting Graves disease. The CDR3 is 17 amino acids. The J segment lost 5 bases and the V segment lost 0 bases, leaving 8 bases of the junction unmatched.

The sample consisted of peripheral blood mononuclear cells (PBMCs), taken when the disease was refractory, from a patient treated with antithyroid drugs. The genes are TRBV12-3 or TRBV12-4 and TRBJ1-2, with 11 bases that match TRBD1. The TCR was taken from a female donor with Graves disease. Written as DNA, the CDR3 is TGTGCCAGCAGTTTAGCGCTTGGACAGGGGGCTCGGTATGGCTACACCTTC. This codes for CASSLALGQGARYGYTF.